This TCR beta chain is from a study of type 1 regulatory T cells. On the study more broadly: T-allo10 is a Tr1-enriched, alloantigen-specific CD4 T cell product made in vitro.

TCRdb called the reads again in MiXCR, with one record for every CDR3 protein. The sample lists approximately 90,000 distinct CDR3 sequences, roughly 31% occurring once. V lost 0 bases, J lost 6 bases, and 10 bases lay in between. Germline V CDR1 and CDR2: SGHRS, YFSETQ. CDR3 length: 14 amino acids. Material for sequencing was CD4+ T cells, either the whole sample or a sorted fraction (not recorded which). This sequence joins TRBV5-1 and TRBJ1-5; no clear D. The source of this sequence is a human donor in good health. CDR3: CASSLGSEGQPQHF. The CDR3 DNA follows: TGCGCCAGCAGCTTGGGATCGGAGGGTCAGCCCCAGCATTTT. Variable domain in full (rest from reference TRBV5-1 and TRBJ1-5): KAGVTQTPRYLIKTRGQQVTLSCSPISGHRSVSWYQQTPGQGLQFLFEYFSETQRNKGNFPGRFSGRQFSNSRSEMNVSTLELGDSALYLCASSLGSEGQPQHFGDGTRLSIL.